This TCR beta chain was captured in a study of spatial heterogeneity in lung cancer. Study context: The donor population consisted of 72 patients with untreated, early-stage non-small cell lung cancer.

V lost 2 bases and J 2 bases, leaving 13 bases between the germline ends. The germline gives CDR1 GTSNPN, CDR2 SVGIG (reference sequence). The CDR3 spans 14 residues. Time point reported: blood at routine non-recurrence follow-up after resection. Sequencing was performed on whole RNA extracted from tumor and nontumor lung tissue, or from frozen PBMC, and the material was left unsorted. TCRdb re-derived calls from the 5' RACE reads in MiXCR, one entry per CDR3 protein. The table includes 85,000 to 100,000 distinct CDR3 sequences, roughly a fifth detected once. The table lists this clonotype with many counts.

The sequenced sample was PBMCs, obtained at follow-up. J is TRBJ2-7 and V is TRBV30, with a tentative D call TRBD1 (5 bases). This TCR derives from a male donor with early-stage non-small cell lung cancer. The DNA for the CDR3 is TGTGCCTGGAGTATTCTGGACACCCCCTACGAGCAGTACTTC. Its protein product is CAWSILDTPYEQYF. Full variable domain (rest looked up from reference TRBV30 and TRBJ2-7): SQTIHQWPATLVQPVGSPLSLECTVEGTSNPNLYWYRQAAGRGLQLLFYSVGIGQISSEVPQNLSASRPQDRQFILSSKKLLLSDSGFYLCAWSILDTPYEQYFGPGTRLTVT.